The 13 T cell receptor beta chains reported below all come from one sample, sequenced in a study of blood T cell repertoires in COVID-19. Profiling relied on immunoSEQ multiplex PCR, and the TCRdb table lists in-frame clones only, not all of them. The table lists about 410,000 clones, over 85% of them singletons. The specimen sequenced was PBMCs or T cells enriched from blood (not recorded which). The receptors were sampled from a woman aged 25 to 39 who had recovered from COVID-19.

V gene TRBV9 combines with J gene TRBJ2-7, with D maybe TRBD2 (6 bases). CDR3 length: 14 amino acids. The germline V gene has CDR1 SGDLS and CDR2 YYNGEE. Deletions cut 0 bases from V and 2 bases from J, with 9 bases between. CDR3 sequence reads: CASSVGGDAYEQYF. CDR3 coding DNA: TGTGCCAGCAGCGTAGGGGGGGATGCCTACGAGCAGTACTTC.

V is TRBV29-1 and J is TRBJ2-1; D ambiguous. The CDR3 length is 13 residues. Germline loops: CDR1 SQVTM, CDR2 ANQGSEA. V lost 7 bases, J lost 5 bases, and 15 bases lay in between. As DNA, the CDR3 is TGCAGCGCTCGGTTGGATACAGACAATGAGCAGTTCTTC. Protein sequence: CSARLDTDNEQFF.

The chain is built from TRBV5-1 and TRBJ2-5; 10 nucleotides align to TRBD1. Per germline, CDR1 SGHRS and CDR2 YFSETQ. The length of the CDR3 is 16 residues. V dropped 2 bases and J dropped 5; count of bases not matched to a gene: 9. DNA for the CDR3: TGCGCCAGCAGCTTCGCCGGGACAGGGGCCCGCGAGACCCAGTACTTC. Protein: CASSFAGTGARETQYF.

This clone was observed a single time. This rearrangement joins TRBV12-3 or TRBV12-4 to TRBJ2-7, with 7 bases that match TRBD1. V shed 5 bases, J shed 5 bases, and the junction held 3 bases outside the gene matches. CDR3 length equals 12 residues. The CDR3 sequence: CASSGQVDEQYF. The CDR3 nucleotides read TGTGCCAGCAGTGGACAGGTCGACGAGCAGTACTTC.

The chain has TRBV4-3 and TRBJ1-3; 7 nucleotides line up with TRBD1. Trimming took 1 base from V and 0 from J; bases not matched to a gene: 12. Germline V gene data show CDR1 as LGHNA and CDR2 as YSLEER. The CDR3 totals 19 residues. The CDR3 is CASSQGRDRRNPSGNTIYF. The CDR3 coding sequence is TGCGCCAGCAGCCAAGGGAGGGACAGACGAAATCCCTCTGGAAACACCATATATTTT.

The chain is built from TRBV3-1 (or the pseudogene TRBV3-2) and TRBJ1-5; TRBD1 might be the D (6 bases). The CDR3 runs to 17 residues. Deletions cut 1 base from V and 2 bases from J, with 15 bases between. The germline V gene encodes CDR1 LGHDT and CDR2 YNNKEL (reference sequence). The CDR3 protein is CASSQAILQGGNQPQHF. CDR3 DNA sequence: TGTGCCAGCAGCCAAGCCATCCTACAGGGTGGCAATCAGCCCCAGCATTTT.

This chain connects TRBV23-1 to TRBJ1-3; 8 positions match TRBD1. TRBV23-1 is labeled an ORF, and its function is uncertain. The CDR3 length is 19 residues. Trimming removed 8 bases from V and 0 bases from J; junction bases left unmatched: 18. This CDR3 reads CASLIGQGIPLDSGNTIYF. CDR3 in DNA: TGCGCCAGCCTCATCGGACAGGGAATACCACTCGACTCTGGAAACACCATATATTTT.

The rearrangement links TRBV21-1 to TRBJ2-1; the table's D call, TRBD1, was not checked against the DNA. TRBV21-1 is tagged as a pseudogene. This CDR3 has 16 amino acids. CDR3 sequence reads: CASSKVRGQGQDEQFF. The CDR3 DNA is TGTGCCAGCAGCAAAGTTCGCGGACAGGGGCAGGATGAGCAGTTCTTC.

Regarding this clone: At one end, the junction sequence differs from germline, possibly due to a read error. This chain uses TRBV12-3 or TRBV12-4 with TRBJ1-4; TRBD1 agrees at 8 bases. The CDR3 is 13 residues long. Written as DNA, the CDR3 is TGTGCCAGCAGTTTAGCCGAAAGGACAGGGCAGATTTTT. Translating it yields CASSLAERTGQIF.

The V and J genes are TRBV7-6 and TRBJ2-3; maybe TRBD2 (6 bases). Germline V gene data show CDR1 as SGHVS and CDR2 as FNYEAQ. This CDR3 region has 15 residues. V lost 2 bases and J 2 bases, leaving 11 bases between the germline ends. The CDR3: CASSLSRTNTDTQYF. CDR3 DNA: TGTGCCAGCAGCTTATCGAGGACTAACACAGATACGCAGTATTTT.

The chain combines TRBV10-3 with TRBJ1-2; possibly TRBD1 for D (5 bases). Per the germline V gene, CDR1 is ENHRY and CDR2 is SYGVKD. V lost 4 bases and J 0 bases, leaving 6 bases between the germline ends. This CDR3 spans 13 amino acids. The CDR3 coding sequence is TGTGCCATCAGTGTGGACACTAACTATGGCTACACCTTC. It is translated as CAISVDTNYGYTF.

The chain couples TRBV29-1 to TRBJ2-5, with TRBD2 matching over 11 bases. With V trimmed by 3 bases and J by 4 bases, 13 bases remained unmatched. CDR3 length equals 17 residues. Germline CDR1 SQVTM, CDR2 ANQGSEA. This CDR3 reads CSVDRGLAGGAVETQYF. DNA for the CDR3: TGCAGCGTTGACCGGGGCCTAGCGGGAGGTGCGGTAGAGACCCAGTACTTC.

The rearrangement uses TRBV19 and TRBJ1-1; D possibly corresponds to TRBD1 (6 bases). From germline, CDR1 is LNHDA and CDR2 SQIVND (reference sequence). Trimming removed 1 base from V and 5 bases from J, with 14 bases in between. The CDR3 spans 15 residues. The CDR3 coding sequence is TGTGCCAGTAGTATAGCCCGTCCAGGGGTTACTGAAGCTTTCTTT. Encoded protein: CASSIARPGVTEAFF.